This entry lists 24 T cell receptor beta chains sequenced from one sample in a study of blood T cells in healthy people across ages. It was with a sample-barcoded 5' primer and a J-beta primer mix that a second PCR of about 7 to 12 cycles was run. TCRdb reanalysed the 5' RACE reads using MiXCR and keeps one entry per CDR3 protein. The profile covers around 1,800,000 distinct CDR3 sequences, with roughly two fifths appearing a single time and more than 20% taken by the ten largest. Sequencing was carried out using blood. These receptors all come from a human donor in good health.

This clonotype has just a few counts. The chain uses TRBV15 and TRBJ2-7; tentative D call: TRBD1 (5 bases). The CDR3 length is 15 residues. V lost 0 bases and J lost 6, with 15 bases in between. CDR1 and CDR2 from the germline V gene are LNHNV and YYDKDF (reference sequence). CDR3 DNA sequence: TGTGCCACCAGCAGAGATCGCGCAGGGCATGGCGAGCAGTACTTC. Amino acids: CATSRDRAGHGEQYF.

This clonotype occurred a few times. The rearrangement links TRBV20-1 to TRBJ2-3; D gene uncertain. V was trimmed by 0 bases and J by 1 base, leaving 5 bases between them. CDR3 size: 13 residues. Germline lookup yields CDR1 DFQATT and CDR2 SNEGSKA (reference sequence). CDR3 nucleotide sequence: TGCAGTGCTAGAGATCTCGGCACAGATACGCAGTATTTT. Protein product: CSARDLGTDTQYF.

CDR3 sequence (DNA): TGTGCCAGCACATTGGGGACCAGGGGTGAAAAACTGTTTTTT. It yields the protein CASTLGTRGEKLFF. This sequence joins TRBV28 and TRBJ1-4, with D tentatively TRBD1 (6 bases). The V gene lost 7 bases and the J gene lost 7 bases, with 16 bases spanning the gap. This CDR3 has 14 residues. CDR1 is MDHEN, CDR2 SYDVKM, per germline. The variable domain in full, with the rest retrieved from reference TRBV28 and TRBJ1-4, is DVKVTQSSRYLVKRTGEKVFLECVQDMDHENMFWYRQDPGLGLRLIYFSYDVKMKEKGDIPEGYSVSREKKERFSLILESASTNQTSMYLCASTLGTRGEKLFFGSGTQLSVL.

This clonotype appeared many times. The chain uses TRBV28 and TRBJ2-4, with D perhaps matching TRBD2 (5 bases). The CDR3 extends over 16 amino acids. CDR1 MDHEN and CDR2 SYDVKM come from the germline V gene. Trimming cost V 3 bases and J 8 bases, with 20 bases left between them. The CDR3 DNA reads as TGTGCCAGCAGTTTGGGCGATCTTACCACTAGGTACATTCAGTACTTC. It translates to CASSLGDLTTRYIQYF.

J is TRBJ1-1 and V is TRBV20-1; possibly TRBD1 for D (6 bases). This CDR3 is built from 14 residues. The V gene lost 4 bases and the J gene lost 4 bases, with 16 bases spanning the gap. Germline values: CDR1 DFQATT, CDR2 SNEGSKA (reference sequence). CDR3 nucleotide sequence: TGCAGTGCTACCGAAGGGGGGGGATTCACTGAAGCTTTCTTT. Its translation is CSATEGGGFTEAFF.

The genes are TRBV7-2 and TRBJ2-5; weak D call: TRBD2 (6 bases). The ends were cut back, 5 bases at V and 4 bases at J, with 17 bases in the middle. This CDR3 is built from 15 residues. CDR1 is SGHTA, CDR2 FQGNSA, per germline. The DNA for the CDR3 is TGTGCCAGCAGCCATAACGGGGGTGGGGGAGAGACCCAGTACTTC. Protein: CASSHNGGGGETQYF.

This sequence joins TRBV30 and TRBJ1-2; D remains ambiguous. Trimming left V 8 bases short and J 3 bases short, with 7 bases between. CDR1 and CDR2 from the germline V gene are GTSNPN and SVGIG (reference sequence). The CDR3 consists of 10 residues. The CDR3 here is CAAEYYGYTF. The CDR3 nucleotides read TGTGCCGCTGAGTACTATGGCTACACCTTC.

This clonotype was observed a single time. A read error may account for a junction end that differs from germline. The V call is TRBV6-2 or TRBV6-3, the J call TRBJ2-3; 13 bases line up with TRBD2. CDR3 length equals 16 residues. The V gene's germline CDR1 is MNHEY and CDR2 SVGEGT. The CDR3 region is CASSYGLAGDTDTQCF. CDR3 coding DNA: TGTGCCAGCAGTTATGGACTAGCGGGGGACACAGATACGCAGTGTTTT.

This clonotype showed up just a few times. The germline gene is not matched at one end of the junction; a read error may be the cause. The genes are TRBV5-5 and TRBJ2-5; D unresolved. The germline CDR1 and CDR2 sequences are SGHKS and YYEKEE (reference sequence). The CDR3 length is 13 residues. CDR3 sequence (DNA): TGTGCCGGCAGCTTCTCCTCTGAAGAGACCCAGTACTTC. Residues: CAGSFSSEETQYF. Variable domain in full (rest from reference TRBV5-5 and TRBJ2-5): DAGVTQSPTHLIKTRGQQVTLRCSPISGHKSVSWYQQVLGQGPQFIFQYYEKEERGRGNFPDRFSARQFPNYSSELNVNALLLGDSALYLCAGSFSSEETQYFGPGTRLLVL.

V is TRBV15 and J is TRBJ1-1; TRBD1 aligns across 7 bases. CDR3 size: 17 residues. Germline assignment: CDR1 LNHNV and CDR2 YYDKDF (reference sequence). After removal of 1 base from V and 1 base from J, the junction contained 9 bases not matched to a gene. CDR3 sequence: CATSRVPIQGTNTEAFF. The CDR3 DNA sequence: TGTGCCACCAGCAGAGTTCCCATACAGGGGACGAACACTGAAGCTTTCTTT.

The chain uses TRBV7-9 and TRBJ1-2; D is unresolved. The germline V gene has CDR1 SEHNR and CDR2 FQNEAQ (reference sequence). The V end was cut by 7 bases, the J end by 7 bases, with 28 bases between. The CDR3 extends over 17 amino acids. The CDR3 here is CASTDKRRVVLGFGYTF. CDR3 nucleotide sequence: TGTGCCAGCACTGACAAGCGGAGGGTAGTATTAGGTTTTGGCTACACCTTC. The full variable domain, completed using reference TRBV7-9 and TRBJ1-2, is DTGVSQNPRHKITKRGQNVTFRCDPISEHNRLYWYRQTLGQGPEFLTYFQNEAQLEKSRLLSDRFSAERPKGSFSTLEIQRTEQGDSAMYLCASTDKRRVVLGFGYTFGSGTRLTVV.

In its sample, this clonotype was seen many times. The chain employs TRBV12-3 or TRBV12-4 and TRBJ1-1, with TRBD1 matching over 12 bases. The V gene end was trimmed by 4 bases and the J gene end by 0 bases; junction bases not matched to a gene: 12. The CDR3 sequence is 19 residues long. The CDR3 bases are TGTGCCAGCAGTTACCGGGACAGGGGGCTATGGGGCATGAACACTGAAGCTTTCTTT. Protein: CASSYRDRGLWGMNTEAFF.

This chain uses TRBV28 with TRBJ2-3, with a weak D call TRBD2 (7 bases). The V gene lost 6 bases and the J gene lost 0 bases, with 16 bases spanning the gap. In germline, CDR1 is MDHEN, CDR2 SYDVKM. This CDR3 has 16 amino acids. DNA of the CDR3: TGTGCCAGCAGCCCCCGGGGGGCGCTTAGCACAGATACGCAGTATTTT. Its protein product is CASSPRGALSTDTQYF.

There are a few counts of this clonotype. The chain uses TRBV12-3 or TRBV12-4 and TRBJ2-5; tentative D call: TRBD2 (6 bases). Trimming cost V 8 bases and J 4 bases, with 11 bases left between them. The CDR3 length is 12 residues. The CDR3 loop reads CASGGTSETQYF. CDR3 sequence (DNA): TGTGCCAGCGGGGGGACCTCAGAGACCCAGTACTTC.

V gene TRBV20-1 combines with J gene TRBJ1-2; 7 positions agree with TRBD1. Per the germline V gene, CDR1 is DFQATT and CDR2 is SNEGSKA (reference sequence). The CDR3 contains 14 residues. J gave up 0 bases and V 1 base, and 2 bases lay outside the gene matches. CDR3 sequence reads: CSARATGSNYGYTF. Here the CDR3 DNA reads TGCAGTGCTAGAGCGACAGGGTCTAACTATGGCTACACCTTC.

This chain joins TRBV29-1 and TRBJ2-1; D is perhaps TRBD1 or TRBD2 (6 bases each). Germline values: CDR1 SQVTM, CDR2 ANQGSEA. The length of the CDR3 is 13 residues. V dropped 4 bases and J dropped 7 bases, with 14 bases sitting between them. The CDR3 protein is CSVGGAGWNEQFF. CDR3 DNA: TGCAGCGTTGGGGGGGCGGGTTGGAATGAGCAGTTCTTC.

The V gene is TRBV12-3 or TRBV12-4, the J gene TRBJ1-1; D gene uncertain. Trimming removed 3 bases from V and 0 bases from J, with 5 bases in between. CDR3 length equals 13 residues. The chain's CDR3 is CASSFKVNTEAFF. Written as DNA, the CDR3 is TGTGCCAGCAGTTTTAAGGTGAACACTGAAGCTTTCTTT.

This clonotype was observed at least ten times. The CDR3 sequence is CASSAKGGGQETQYF. The CDR3 nucleotides read TGCGCCAGCAGTGCGAAGGGGGGGGGGCAAGAGACCCAGTACTTC. J is TRBJ2-5 and V is TRBV4-3; weak D call: TRBD2 (7 bases). CDR1 and CDR2 from the germline V gene are LGHNA and YSLEER. The CDR3 loop spans 15 amino acids. V lost 6 bases, J lost 2 bases, and 16 bases lay in between.

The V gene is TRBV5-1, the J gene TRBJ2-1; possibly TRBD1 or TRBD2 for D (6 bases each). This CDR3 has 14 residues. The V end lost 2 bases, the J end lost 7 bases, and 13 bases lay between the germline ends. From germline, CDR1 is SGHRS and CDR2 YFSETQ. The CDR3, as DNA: TGCGCCAGCAGCTTTTATGGGGGGCAGAATGAGCAGTTCTTC. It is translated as CASSFYGGQNEQFF.

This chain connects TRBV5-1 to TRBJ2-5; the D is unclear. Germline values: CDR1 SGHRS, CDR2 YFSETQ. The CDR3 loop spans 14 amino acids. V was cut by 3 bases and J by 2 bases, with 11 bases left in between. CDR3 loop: CASSYAPEQETQYF. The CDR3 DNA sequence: TGCGCCAGCAGCTATGCGCCGGAACAAGAGACCCAGTACTTC.

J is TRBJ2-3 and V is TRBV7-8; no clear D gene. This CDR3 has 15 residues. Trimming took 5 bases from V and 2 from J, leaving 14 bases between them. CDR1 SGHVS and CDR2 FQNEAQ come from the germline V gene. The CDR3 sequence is CASSGYWVLTDTQYF. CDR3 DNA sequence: TGTGCCAGCAGCGGATACTGGGTCCTCACAGATACGCAGTATTTT.

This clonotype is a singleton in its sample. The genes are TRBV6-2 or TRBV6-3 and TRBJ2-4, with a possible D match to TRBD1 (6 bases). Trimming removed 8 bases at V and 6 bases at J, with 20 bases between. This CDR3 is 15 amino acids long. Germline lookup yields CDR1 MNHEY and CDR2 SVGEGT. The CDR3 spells CASRTRPGGGNIQYF. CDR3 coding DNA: TGTGCCAGCCGAACGAGGCCTGGGGGCGGAAACATTCAGTACTTC.

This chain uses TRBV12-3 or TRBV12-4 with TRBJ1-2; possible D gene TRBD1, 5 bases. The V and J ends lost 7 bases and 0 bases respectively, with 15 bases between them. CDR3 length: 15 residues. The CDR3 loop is CASINGGRANYGYTF. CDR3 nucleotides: TGTGCCAGCATCAATGGGGGACGGGCTAACTATGGCTACACCTTC.

The CDR3 here is CASSYPNPGQGYNEQFF. Written as DNA, the CDR3 is TGTGCCAGCAGTTACCCAAACCCGGGACAGGGTTACAATGAGCAGTTCTTC. The chain is built from TRBV6-6 and TRBJ2-1; 9 bases fit TRBD1. Trimming removed 2 bases from V and 4 bases from J; junction bases left unmatched: 9. The CDR3 consists of 17 residues. The germline CDR1 and CDR2 sequences are MNHNY and SVGAGI (reference sequence).